This T cell receptor beta chain was recovered during a study of T cell responses to AZD1222 COVID-19 vaccine. About this clone itself: Its antigen is currently unknown.

The repertoire was sequenced with immunoSEQ multiplex PCR; TCRdb's copy has only in-frame clones and lacks some. The table includes over 200,000 clones, around 94% detected once. General study results and limits: Spike-specific TCR breadth and depth both grew after two AZD1222 doses. Repertoires were obtained only post-peak T cell response. Regions 160-218 and 743-854 held dominance among vaccine-associated CD4 TCRs, which spanned spike. Of spike-specific TCRs, nearly half reportedly target regions left unmutated in variants.

The trim removed 2 bases at V and 4 bases at J, leaving 9 bases unmatched. The CDR3 covers 18 residues. Looked up from germline, CDR1 is MDHEN and CDR2 is SYDVKM. The chain has TRBV28 and TRBJ2-1, with 12 positions matching TRBD2. Sequencing used peripheral blood, obtained 28 days after the second dose of the MenACWY control vaccine. The sequence came from an adult who received the MenACWY meningococcal vaccine as a control. The CDR3, as DNA: TGTGCCAGCAGTTTAGGGGGGCTAGCGGGAGGGCGGTACAATGAGCAGTTCTTC. The encoded protein is CASSLGGLAGGRYNEQFF.